Shown below are 24 T cell receptor beta chains from a single sample sequenced in a study of metastatic and nonmetastatic thyroid tumors. TCRdb redid the clone calls on the PCR reads using MiXCR. The sample holds about 82,000 clones, roughly an eighth seen once. There were no patients who had received any treatment before thyroid surgery. Sequenced sample: tumor tissue. These receptors originate from a female donor with papillary thyroid cancer or a benign thyroid nodule (not recorded which). Some clones in this sample may be carry-over from other donors' samples.

This clone was seen at least ten times. CDR3 amino acids: CASSQQGTGANVLTF. CDR3 nucleotide sequence: TGTGCCAGCAGTCAGCAGGGTACCGGGGCCAACGTCCTGACTTTC. The chain has TRBV6-1 and TRBJ2-6; perhaps TRBD1 as D (5 bases). The length of the CDR3 is 15 residues. Trimming removed 5 bases at V and 4 bases at J, with 12 bases between. The germline CDR1 and CDR2 sequences are MNHNS and SASEGT.

This clone has ten or more counts. The rearrangement uses TRBV15 and TRBJ2-1; tentative D call: TRBD1 (6 bases). The CDR3 is made up of 12 amino acids. V lost 2 bases and J 10 bases, leaving 9 bases between the germline ends. Germline CDR1 LNHNV, CDR2 YYDKDF (reference sequence). CDR3 sequence reads: CATSRTTGEQFF. CDR3 nucleotide sequence: TGTGCCACCAGCAGAACCACAGGGGAGCAGTTCTTC.

The V and J genes are TRBV14 and TRBJ2-5, with D perhaps assigned TRBD1 or TRBD2 (5 bases each). CDR3 length equals 15 residues. In germline, CDR1 is SGHDN, CDR2 FVKESK. The germline V and J ends were trimmed by 0 bases and 2 bases, with 10 bases remaining between them. In DNA, the CDR3 is TGTGCCAGCAGCCAAGATCAGGGACGGCAAGAGACCCAGTACTTC. Translating gives CASSQDQGRQETQYF.

This clone occurred a few times. This sequence may be a read error, since a much larger clone differs from it by one base. In the same sample, other DNA sequences code for this CDR3. The chain employs TRBV11-3 and TRBJ2-7; D unclear. The CDR3 has 11 residues. Germline CDR1 is SGHNT and CDR2 is YENEEA. The CDR3 spells CASSSAIERYF. As DNA, the CDR3 is TGTGCCAGCAGCTCCGCTATCGAGCGGTACTTC. The full variable domain, its missing parts supplied by reference TRBV11-3 and TRBJ2-7, is EAGVVQSPRYKIIEKKQPVAFWCNPISGHNTLYWYLQNLGQGPELLIRYENEEAVDDSQLPKDRFSAERLKGVDSTLKIQPAELGDSAVYLCASSSAIERYFGPGTRLTVT.

This clone has at least ten counts. Other nucleotide sequences from this sample produce the same CDR3. The V call is TRBV24-1, the J call TRBJ1-2; no clear D gene. The germline CDR1 and CDR2 sequences are KGHDR and SFDVKD. V gave up 0 bases and J gave up 2 bases, with 6 bases separating them. The CDR3 is 14 residues long. In nucleotides, the CDR3 is TGTGCCACCAGTGATTTGGCCCTCAACTATGGCTACACCTTC. This sequence encodes CATSDLALNYGYTF.

This clone showed up many times. The rearrangement joins TRBV5-1 to TRBJ2-3; 8 bases are shared with TRBD1. This CDR3 is 15 amino acids long. The trim removed 1 base at V and 4 bases at J, leaving 5 bases unmatched. Germline V gene lookup returns CDR1 SGHRS and CDR2 YFSETQ. The DNA of the CDR3 is TGCGCCAGCAGCTTGATCACAGGGGGGTCAGATACGCAGTATTTT. The encoded protein is CASSLITGGSDTQYF.

This clone has only a few counts. One base away lies a much larger clone, so this may be a sequencing read error. The same CDR3 is also encoded by other DNA sequences in this sample. The V gene is TRBV6-1, the J gene TRBJ2-5; 8 bases are a match to TRBD2. V was pared by 0 bases and J by 4 bases, with 1 base of the junction left unmatched. The CDR3 sequence is 14 residues long. Germline-derived CDR1 and CDR2 are MNHNS and SASEGT. CDR3 in amino acids: CASSEASGGETQYF. CDR3 nucleotide sequence: TGTGCCAGCAGTGAAGCAAGCGGGGGAGAGACCCAGTACTTC.

This clone was seen at least ten times. V is TRBV3-1 and J is TRBJ2-2, with no clear D. The V gene's germline CDR1 is LGHDT and CDR2 YNNKEL (reference sequence). V lost 0 bases and J lost 4, with 6 bases in between. This CDR3 has 14 residues. The CDR3 protein is CASSQDSRTGELFF. The CDR3 coding sequence is TGTGCCAGCAGCCAAGATTCTCGCACCGGGGAGCTGTTTTTT.

In its sample, this clone was seen many times. This chain joins TRBV6-1 and TRBJ2-7, with 10 bases lining up with TRBD2. In germline, CDR1 is MNHNS, CDR2 SASEGT. The CDR3 consists of 11 residues. V lost 6 bases, J lost 11 bases, and 4 bases stayed unmatched. The CDR3 sequence is CASSYGTSEYF. The CDR3 nucleotides read TGTGCCAGCAGCTACGGGACTAGCGAGTACTTC.

This clone was seen ten or more times. The chain couples TRBV4-1 to TRBJ2-7, with D maybe TRBD1 (8 bases). The V gene lost 3 bases and the J gene lost 4 bases, with 16 bases spanning the gap. The CDR3 has 15 residues. The germline CDR1 and CDR2 sequences are MGHRA and YSYEKL. The CDR3 spells CASSHPGQGGYEQYF. CDR3 coding DNA: TGCGCCAGCAGCCATCCTGGACAGGGAGGGTACGAGCAGTACTTC.

This clone has more than one count but fewer than ten. At one end, the junction sequence differs from germline, possibly due to a read error. This rearrangement joins TRBV7-8 to TRBJ2-2, with D unresolved. This CDR3 is built from 15 residues. Germline V gene data show CDR1 as SGHVS and CDR2 as FQNEAQ. CDR3 DNA: TGTGCCAGCAGCGCGACGCAGTTGAACACCGTGGAGCTGTTTTTT. Its protein is CASSATQLNTVELFF.

This clone appeared many times. V gene TRBV20-1 combines with J gene TRBJ2-2; D is undetermined. V lost 4 bases to trimming and J lost 0 bases, with 6 bases between them. Germline values: CDR1 DFQATT, CDR2 SNEGSKA (reference sequence). The length of the CDR3 is 13 residues. DNA of the CDR3: TGCAGTGCTACCAGACCGAACACCGGGGAGCTGTTTTTT. It translates to CSATRPNTGELFF.

At least ten counts were recorded for this clone. The chain recombines TRBV29-1 with TRBJ2-1; D possibly matches TRBD1 or TRBD2 (5 bases each). This CDR3 region has 12 residues. V was clipped by 2 bases and J by 8 bases, with 10 bases between them. Germline V gene lookup returns CDR1 SQVTM and CDR2 ANQGSEA. The CDR3 nucleotides are TGCAGCGTTGAACAGGGTAGCGATGAGCAGTTCTTC. Translation: CSVEQGSDEQFF.

There are many counts of this clone. CDR3 amino acids: CASSLARAGGDTDTQYF. The CDR3 nucleotides read TGTGCCAGCAGCCTCGCAAGGGCGGGAGGGGACACAGATACGCAGTATTTT. The genes are TRBV3-1 and TRBJ2-3; 9 bases agree with TRBD2. This CDR3 contains 17 residues. Germline CDR1 LGHDT, CDR2 YNNKEL (reference sequence). V lost 4 bases and J lost 2; bases outside the gene matches: 10.

The table lists this clone with many counts. This chain links TRBV28 with TRBJ2-4; D is unclear. V shed 4 bases and J shed 11 bases, with 15 bases lying between them. This CDR3 region has 13 residues. CDR1 is MDHEN and CDR2 is SYDVKM in the germline V gene. CDR3 bases: TGTGCCAGCAGTTGGTTGGGTTTTTGGGTTCAGTACTTC. This sequence encodes CASSWLGFWVQYF.

This clone was counted at least ten times. The chain combines TRBV5-1 with TRBJ2-1, with TRBD2 matching 14 bases. The J segment lost 9 bases and the V segment lost 4 bases, leaving 6 bases of the junction unmatched. Germline V gene sequence: CDR1 SGHRS, CDR2 YFSETQ. This CDR3 is built from 15 residues. The CDR3 is CASSPGTSGSPEQFF. The CDR3, as DNA: TGCGCCAGCAGCCCGGGGACTAGCGGGAGTCCTGAGCAGTTCTTC.

This clone was seen ten or more times. J is TRBJ2-5 and V is TRBV30; 7 nucleotides match TRBD1. CDR1 and CDR2 from the germline V gene are GTSNPN and SVGIG (reference sequence). This CDR3 region has 13 residues. J was trimmed by 3 bases and V by 5 bases; bases with no gene match: 6. CDR3 region: CAWGQTGKETQYF. As DNA, the CDR3 is TGTGCCTGGGGCCAGACAGGGAAAGAGACCCAGTACTTC.

This clone was counted between two and nine times. A single base separates this from a much larger clone, so it may be a read error. The chain joins TRBV10-3 to TRBJ2-7, with a tentative D call TRBD2 (5 bases). The germline gives CDR1 ENHRY, CDR2 SYGVKD. The CDR3 is 15 residues long. DNA for the CDR3: TGTGCCACCACTAGGGATGTAGGAACCTCCTACCAGCAGTACTTC. It translates to CATTRDVGTSYQQYF.

Concerning this clone itself: This could be a read error, since a much larger clone is one nucleotide away. Other DNA sequences within the sample encode an identical CDR3. The chain uses TRBV7-9 and TRBJ2-3; no definite D call. The CDR3 is made up of 13 amino acids. Germline assignment: CDR1 SEHNR and CDR2 FQNEAQ (reference sequence). The CDR3 loop reads CASSSQLADTQYF. The CDR3 DNA follows: TGTGCCAGTAGCTCCCAGCTTGCAGATACGCAGTATTTT.

Concerning this clone itself: A read error is likely, as this CDR3 ends without the conserved phenylalanine or tryptophan. J is TRBJ2-7 and V is TRBV20-1; D ambiguous. Trimming shortened V by 4 bases and J by 3 bases, and 13 bases separated the two germline ends. The CDR3 is made up of 13 amino acids. CDR1 and CDR2 from the germline V gene are DFQATT and SNEGSKA (reference sequence). CDR3 DNA: TGCAGTGCTAATCTGGGAAAATTCTACGAGCAGTACCTC. The encoded protein is CSANLGKFYEQYL.

This chain uses TRBV28 with TRBJ2-1; D unclear. The CDR3 sequence is 15 residues long. In germline, CDR1 is MDHEN, CDR2 SYDVKM. Trimming removed 7 bases at V and 9 bases at J, with 22 bases between. The CDR3 DNA reads as TGTGCCAGCATACCCCGGTACAGAATAAGTGGTGAGCAGTTCTTC. It translates to CASIPRYRISGEQFF.

This clone was seen many times. In DNA form, the CDR3 reads TGTGCCAGCAGTTTTTGGACAGGGGGATCCTACAATGAGCAGTTCTTC. Amino acids: CASSFWTGGSYNEQFF. This chain joins TRBV27 and TRBJ2-1, with 10 nucleotides matching TRBD1. Germline trimming cut 3 bases from V and 1 base from J; bases unmatched to any gene: 3. Germline V CDR1 and CDR2: MNHEY, SMNVEV (reference sequence). The CDR3 sequence is 16 residues long.

This clone came up many times. CDR3 residues: CASSELAGGVNEQFF. CDR3 nucleotide sequence: TGTGCCAGCAGTGAGCTAGCGGGAGGCGTAAATGAGCAGTTCTTC. The V and J genes are TRBV6-4 and TRBJ2-1; 11 positions agree with TRBD2. V was clipped by 3 bases and J by 7 bases; unmatched bases: 5. CDR1 is MRHNA, CDR2 SNTAGT, per germline. The CDR3 has 15 amino acids.

There are a few counts of this clone. This may stem from a read error, because a much larger clone lies one nucleotide away. This chain connects TRBV20-1 to TRBJ1-1; possible D gene TRBD1, 5 bases. The ends were cut back, 0 bases at V and 6 bases at J, with 8 bases in the middle. Germline V gene data show CDR1 as DFQATT and CDR2 as SNEGSKA (reference sequence). This CDR3 contains 12 residues. The CDR3 sequence is CSAREGESEAFF. The CDR3 coding sequence is TGCAGTGCTAGAGAGGGGGAGTCTGAAGCTTTCTTT.